Following are 31 T cell receptor beta chains from one sample sequenced in a study of OX40 agonist ivuxolimab in advanced cancers. Data came from immunoSEQ multiplex PCR; TCRdb stores just in-frame clones and leaves some out. This repertoire shows around 63,000 clones, about 88% found once; its top ten account for around 0.29%. The material sequenced was CD4+ or CD8+ T cells sorted from blood, taken in a trial of the OX40 agonist ivuxolimab. Every receptor here comes from an adult with an advanced solid tumor such as melanoma, head and neck, liver or kidney cancer.

The count of this clone is one. This chain uses TRBV5-8 with TRBJ2-1; D might be TRBD1 (7 bases). V lost 4 bases and J 1 base, leaving 15 bases between the germline ends. The CDR3 contains 16 residues. Germline CDR1 SGHTS, CDR2 YDEGEE. DNA for the CDR3: TGTGCCAGCAGCGGGGGGACAGCTTTTTCCTACAATGAGCAGTTCTTC. Protein sequence: CASSGGTAFSYNEQFF.

The chain couples TRBV19 to TRBJ1-4; TRBD1 is a possible D gene (6 bases). Germline CDR1 reads LNHDA; CDR2 reads SQIVND (reference sequence). CDR3 length: 15 residues. The V and J ends lost 5 bases and 3 bases respectively, with 13 bases between them. The CDR3 loop is CASSGGQFSNEKLFF. The DNA of the CDR3 is TGTGCCAGTAGTGGCGGACAGTTTTCTAATGAAAAACTGTTTTTT.

The chain couples TRBV21-1 to TRBJ1-6; TRBD1, the D gene given by the table, was not confirmed from the DNA. TRBV21-1 is a recognized pseudogene. The CDR3 is 16 residues long. DNA for the CDR3: TGTGCCAGCAGCAAGGTTGTACAGGGGTATAATTCACCCCTCCACTTT. It is translated as CASSKVVQGYNSPLHF.

The chain is built from TRBV6-8 and TRBJ2-7; no clear D. Trimming removed 0 bases at V and 6 bases at J, with 3 bases between. The CDR3 has 11 residues. Germline assignment: CDR1 MNHGY and CDR2 SAAAGT. The CDR3 coding sequence is TGTGCCAGCAGTTACTCAGGCGAGCAGTACTTC. Protein product: CASSYSGEQYF.

V gene TRBV5-1 combines with J gene TRBJ2-1; possible D gene TRBD2, 6 bases. Trimming pared 0 bases from V and 0 bases from J, leaving 19 bases between. Germline CDR1 reads SGHRS; CDR2 reads YFSETQ. This CDR3 spans 19 amino acids. The CDR3 DNA reads as TGCGCCAGCAGCTTGGAAGGGCAGCGGGCTTTAATCTCCTACAATGAGCAGTTCTTC. Protein: CASSLEGQRALISYNEQFF.

The chain uses TRBV7-9 and TRBJ2-1, with D unresolved. V was trimmed by 1 base and J by 5 bases, leaving 12 bases between them. CDR3 length: 15 residues. Germline lookup yields CDR1 SEHNR and CDR2 FQNEAQ (reference sequence). The CDR3 sequence: CASSLDELFNNEQFF. CDR3 DNA: TGTGCCAGCAGCTTAGATGAGCTATTTAACAATGAGCAGTTCTTC.

This chain joins TRBV29-1 and TRBJ1-1; possibly TRBD1 for D (5 bases). The CDR3 is 13 residues long. V lost 8 bases to trimming and J lost 0 bases, with 13 bases between them. Germline lookup yields CDR1 SQVTM and CDR2 ANQGSEA. CDR3 DNA: TGCAGCTCTCGGGGGGGAGTGAACACTGAAGCTTTCTTT. Amino acids: CSSRGGVNTEAFF.

The rearrangement links TRBV19 to TRBJ2-5; D remains unclear. CDR1 and CDR2 from the germline V gene are LNHDA and SQIVND (reference sequence). V dropped 4 bases and J dropped 5 bases, with 17 bases sitting between them. This CDR3 contains 15 residues. The CDR3 nucleotides are TGTGCCAGTAGTAGCAGGTCCGCGGTCCCGGAGACCCAGTACTTC. Protein product: CASSSRSAVPETQYF.

The chain uses TRBV5-1 and TRBJ1-2; D gene uncertain. CDR1 and CDR2 (germline): SGHRS, YFSETQ. The ends were cut back, 4 bases at V and 6 bases at J, with 19 bases in the middle. The CDR3 runs 15 residues. DNA for the CDR3: TGCGCCAGCAGCCCGGAGGGCCGCCGGGTGGATGGCTACACCTTC. Its protein product is CASSPEGRRVDGYTF.

The rearrangement links TRBV7-8 to TRBJ2-5; 7 nucleotides match TRBD2. The germline V gene has CDR1 SGHVS and CDR2 FQNEAQ. J lost 13 bases, V lost 5 bases, and 10 bases had no gene match. The CDR3 runs to 12 residues. The CDR3 region has the DNA TGTGCCAGCAGCGCCGGACTAGTGAACGTGTACTTC. Its protein product is CASSAGLVNVYF.

The gene calls are TRBV20-1 and TRBJ1-2; D remains unclear. This CDR3 contains 9 residues. Looked up from germline, CDR1 is DFQATT and CDR2 is SNEGSKA (reference sequence). This chain's CDR3 is CSWGYGYTF. The CDR3 DNA is TGCAGCTGGGGATATGGCTACACCTTC.

The V gene is TRBV5-1, the J gene TRBJ1-5; D gene ambiguous. Germline lookup yields CDR1 SGHRS and CDR2 YFSETQ. The ends were cut back, 4 bases at V and 9 bases at J, with 14 bases in the middle. There are 13 residues in the CDR3. The CDR3 loop reads CASSLEGRGPQHF. The CDR3 DNA reads TGCGCCAGCAGCCTGGAGGGAAGAGGGCCCCAGCATTTT.

This clone showed up just once. The rearrangement links TRBV10-3 to TRBJ1-5; D not resolved. The length of the CDR3 is 13 residues. Germline CDR1 reads ENHRY; CDR2 reads SYGVKD. Trimming stripped 6 bases from V and 1 base from J, with 7 bases between. The CDR3 sequence is CAIRNKSNQPQHF. The CDR3 DNA follows: TGTGCCATCAGGAATAAGAGCAATCAGCCCCAGCATTTT.

The chain joins TRBV11-3 to TRBJ2-1, with D unresolved. The CDR3 runs 14 residues. Trimming removed 4 bases at V and 1 base at J, with 8 bases between. Germline V CDR1 and CDR2: SGHNT, YENEEA. The CDR3 loop is CASSSGLSYNEQFF. CDR3 DNA sequence: TGTGCCAGCAGCTCGGGTCTTTCCTACAATGAGCAGTTCTTC.

Notes on this clone: A junction end diverges from the germline sequence, so it may reflect a read error. The chain recombines TRBV7-9 with TRBJ2-7; 12 bases are shared with TRBD2. Germline V lookup: CDR1 SEHNR, CDR2 FQNEAQ (reference sequence). The CDR3 runs 14 residues. CDR3 in DNA: TGTGCCAGCAGCCTAGCGGGAGGGCGGGAAGAGCAGTACTTC. It encodes CASSLAGGREEQYF.

This chain uses TRBV5-5 with TRBJ2-7; D may be TRBD2 (6 bases). Germline V CDR1 and CDR2: SGHKS, YYEKEE (reference sequence). V lost 7 bases to trimming and J lost 6 bases, with 17 bases between them. The CDR3 covers 13 residues. The CDR3 is CASGDRREGEQYF. CDR3 nucleotides: TGTGCCAGCGGCGACCGGCGGGAAGGCGAGCAGTACTTC.

The chain employs TRBV7-9 and TRBJ1-2; TRBD1 agrees at 8 bases. Germline loops: CDR1 SEHNR, CDR2 FQNEAQ (reference sequence). Trimming removed 5 bases from V and 8 bases from J; junction bases left unmatched: 7. The CDR3 contains 13 residues. The CDR3 protein is CASSRRTGSGYTF. For the CDR3, the DNA is TGTGCCAGCAGCCGAAGGACAGGGTCAGGCTACACCTTC.

The chain has TRBV9 and TRBJ2-7, with 10 bases aligning to TRBD1. V lost 4 bases and J lost 7; bases outside the gene matches: 8. Germline CDR1 reads SGDLS; CDR2 reads YYNGEE. The CDR3 is 14 residues long. CDR3 amino acids: CASSLGQGGFEQYF. In nucleotides, the CDR3 is TGTGCCAGCAGCCTAGGACAGGGGGGATTTGAGCAGTACTTC.

This clone has a single count. The genes are TRBV5-4 and TRBJ2-3; 7 positions agree with TRBD2. CDR1 is SGHNT and CDR2 is YYREEE in the germline V gene (reference sequence). The CDR3 spans 15 residues. Trimming removed 1 base from V and 1 base from J; junction bases left unmatched: 3. The CDR3: CASSLRAGGTDTQYF. The CDR3 DNA sequence: TGTGCCAGCAGCTTGAGGGCGGGGGGCACAGATACGCAGTATTTT.

The gene calls are TRBV6-5 and TRBJ2-7; TRBD1 matches 10 bases. V shed 6 bases and J 4 bases; nucleotides not matched to a gene: 9. The length of the CDR3 is 15 residues. Germline-derived CDR1 and CDR2 are MNHEY and SVGAGI. The CDR3 bases are TGTGCCAGCAGCCGCGAGGGGACAGGGGCTTACGAGCAGTACTTC. It is translated as CASSREGTGAYEQYF.

The CDR3 region is CASSLALSNTGELFF. The CDR3 nucleotides are TGTGCCAGCAGCTTAGCGTTATCGAACACCGGGGAGCTGTTTTTT. The chain uses TRBV5-4 and TRBJ2-2; D unresolved. The CDR3 runs 15 residues. CDR1 is SGHNT and CDR2 is YYREEE in the germline V gene (reference sequence). V lost 2 bases, J lost 0 bases, and 8 bases lay in between.

CDR3 region: CASSPLGIGNQPQHF. The CDR3, as DNA: TGTGCCAGCTCACCGCTAGGGATAGGCAATCAGCCCCAGCATTTT. This chain uses TRBV18 with TRBJ1-5; D gene unclear. The CDR3 is 15 residues long. The V gene lost 3 bases and the J gene lost 2 bases, with 11 bases spanning the gap. The germline V gene has CDR1 KGHSH and CDR2 LQKENI.

The chain uses TRBV4-1 and TRBJ2-7; possible D gene TRBD2, 5 bases. The CDR3 contains 16 residues. Germline CDR1 MGHRA, CDR2 YSYEKL. V shed 0 bases and J shed 4 bases, with 16 bases lying between them. The CDR3 region has the DNA TGCGCCAGCAGCCAAGATTTCGGGGTAATAGGGTACGAGCAGTACTTC. Its translation: CASSQDFGVIGYEQYF.

In its sample, this clone was seen once. V is TRBV10-2 and J is TRBJ2-1; 8 bases are shared with TRBD2. V shed 9 bases, J shed 0 bases, and the junction held 4 bases outside the gene matches. The CDR3 is made up of 14 amino acids. Germline V gene sequence: CDR1 WSHSY, CDR2 SAAADI. CDR3 loop: CASSRGGSYNEQFF. In DNA, the CDR3 is TGCGCCAGTTCCCGGGGGGGCTCCTACAATGAGCAGTTCTTC.

The J gene is TRBJ2-5, the V gene TRBV5-4; maybe TRBD1 (8 bases). Deletions cut 4 bases from V and 7 bases from J, with 23 bases between. Per the germline V gene, CDR1 is SGHNT and CDR2 is YYREEE (reference sequence). This CDR3 spans 16 amino acids. CDR3 nucleotide sequence: TGTGCCAGCAGCCCGGGAGGACAGGGAATCGAGGGGACCCAGTACTTC. This sequence encodes CASSPGGQGIEGTQYF.

A single count supports this clone. The chain has TRBV7-6 and TRBJ2-1, with D perhaps matching TRBD2 (6 bases). V shed 1 base and J shed 0 bases, with 13 bases lying between them. Germline lookup yields CDR1 SGHVS and CDR2 FNYEAQ. CDR3 length equals 17 residues. CDR3 in amino acids: CASSLVGPTSSYNEQFF. CDR3 DNA: TGTGCCAGCAGCTTAGTCGGGCCGACTAGCTCCTACAATGAGCAGTTCTTC.

The genes are TRBV27 and TRBJ2-7, with unresolved D. CDR1 MNHEY and CDR2 SMNVEV come from the germline V gene (reference sequence). Trimming left V 3 bases short and J 7 bases short, with 16 bases between. The CDR3 length is 14 residues. CDR3 DNA sequence: TGTGCCAGCAGTTTGGGGATCGATGTCGGTGAGCAGTACTTC. This translates into CASSLGIDVGEQYF.

The chain is built from TRBV4-1 and TRBJ2-1; 8 bases match TRBD2. The CDR3 extends over 18 amino acids. From germline, CDR1 is MGHRA and CDR2 YSYEKL. The J segment lost 2 bases and the V segment lost 3 bases, leaving 12 bases of the junction unmatched. The CDR3 nucleotides are TGCGCCAGCAGCCAGGCCCCGGGGGGGGCTGTTGCCTACAATGAGCAGTTCTTC. This encodes CASSQAPGGAVAYNEQFF.

V is TRBV7-9 and J is TRBJ2-3; unclear D gene. Trimming left V 1 base short and J 7 bases short, with 6 bases between. Germline CDR1 reads SEHNR; CDR2 reads FQNEAQ (reference sequence). CDR3 length: 12 residues. The CDR3 region is CASSLDRNTQYF. CDR3 sequence (DNA): TGTGCCAGCAGCTTAGACAGAAATACGCAGTATTTT.

This chain links TRBV5-1 with TRBJ1-1, with a weak D call TRBD1 (5 bases). The V gene's germline CDR1 is SGHRS and CDR2 YFSETQ. The CDR3 consists of 15 residues. With 1 base removed from V and 3 bases from J, the gap between germline ends came to 13 bases. Here the CDR3 reads CASSLRGRADTEAFF. The CDR3 DNA reads as TGCGCCAGCAGCTTGAGGGGCAGGGCGGACACTGAAGCTTTCTTT. The whole variable domain, filled in from reference TRBV5-1 and TRBJ1-1, reads KAGVTQTPRYLIKTRGQQVTLSCSPISGHRSVSWYQQTPGQGLQFLFEYFSETQRNKGNFPGRFSGRQFSNSRSEMNVSTLELGDSALYLCASSLRGRADTEAFFGQGTRLTVV.

This clone has just a few counts. The rearrangement uses TRBV9 and TRBJ2-1; a possible D gene is TRBD1 (6 bases). This CDR3 has 14 residues. The V gene's germline CDR1 is SGDLS and CDR2 YYNGEE. Trimming took 4 bases from V and 2 from J, leaving 10 bases between them. CDR3 bases: TGTGCCAGCAGCACGTCAGGGGCCTACAATGAGCAGTTCTTC. Its translation is CASSTSGAYNEQFF.